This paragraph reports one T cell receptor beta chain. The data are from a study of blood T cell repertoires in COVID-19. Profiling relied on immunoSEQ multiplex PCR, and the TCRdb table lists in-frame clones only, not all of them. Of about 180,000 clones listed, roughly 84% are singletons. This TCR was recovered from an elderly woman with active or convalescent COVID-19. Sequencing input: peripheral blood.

The CDR3 sequence: CASKVSTGGLYEQYF. The CDR3 nucleotides are TGTGCCAGCAAGGTCTCTACAGGGGGGCTCTACGAGCAGTACTTC. V gene TRBV5-5 combines with J gene TRBJ2-7, with TRBD1 identical over 8 bases. The CDR3 length is 15 residues. J lost 3 bases, V lost 6 bases, and 11 bases had no gene match. The germline gives CDR1 SGHKS, CDR2 YYEKEE (reference sequence).